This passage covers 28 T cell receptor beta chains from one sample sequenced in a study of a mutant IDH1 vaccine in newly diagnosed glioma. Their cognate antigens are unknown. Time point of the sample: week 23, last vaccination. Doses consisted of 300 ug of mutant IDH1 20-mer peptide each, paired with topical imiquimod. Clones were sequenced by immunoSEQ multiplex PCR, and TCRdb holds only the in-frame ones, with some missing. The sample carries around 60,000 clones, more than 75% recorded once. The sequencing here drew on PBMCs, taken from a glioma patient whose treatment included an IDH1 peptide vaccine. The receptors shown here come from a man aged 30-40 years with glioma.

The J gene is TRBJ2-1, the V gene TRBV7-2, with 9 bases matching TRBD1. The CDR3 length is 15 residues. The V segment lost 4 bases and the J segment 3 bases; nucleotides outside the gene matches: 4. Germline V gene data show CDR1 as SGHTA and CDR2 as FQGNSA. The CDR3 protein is CASSSTGGIYNEQFF. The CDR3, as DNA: TGTGCCAGCAGCTCGACAGGGGGAATCTACAATGAGCAGTTCTTC.

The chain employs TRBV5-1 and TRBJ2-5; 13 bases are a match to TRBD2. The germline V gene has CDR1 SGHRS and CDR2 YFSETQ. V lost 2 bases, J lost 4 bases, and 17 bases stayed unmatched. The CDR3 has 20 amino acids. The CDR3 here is CASSLTHGTSGVKIRETQYF. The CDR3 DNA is TGCGCCAGCAGCTTAACACACGGGACTAGCGGGGTGAAAATTAGAGAGACCCAGTACTTC. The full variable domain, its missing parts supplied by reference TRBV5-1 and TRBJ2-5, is KAGVTQTPRYLIKTRGQQVTLSCSPISGHRSVSWYQQTPGQGLQFLFEYFSETQRNKGNFPGRFSGRQFSNSRSEMNVSTLELGDSALYLCASSLTHGTSGVKIRETQYFGPGTRLLVL.

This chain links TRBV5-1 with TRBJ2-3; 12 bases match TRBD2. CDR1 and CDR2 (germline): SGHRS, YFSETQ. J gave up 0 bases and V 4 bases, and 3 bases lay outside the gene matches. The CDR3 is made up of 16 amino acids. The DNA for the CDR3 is TGCGCCAGCAGCGTGACTAGCGGGGGTAGCACAGATACGCAGTATTTT. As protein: CASSVTSGGSTDTQYF.

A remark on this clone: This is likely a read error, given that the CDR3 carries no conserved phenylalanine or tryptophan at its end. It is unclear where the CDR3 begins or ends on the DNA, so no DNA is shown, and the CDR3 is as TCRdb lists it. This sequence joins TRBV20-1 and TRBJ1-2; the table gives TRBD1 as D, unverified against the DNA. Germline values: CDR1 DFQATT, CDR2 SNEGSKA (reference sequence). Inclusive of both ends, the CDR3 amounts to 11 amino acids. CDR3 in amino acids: CSARDSLKNTL.

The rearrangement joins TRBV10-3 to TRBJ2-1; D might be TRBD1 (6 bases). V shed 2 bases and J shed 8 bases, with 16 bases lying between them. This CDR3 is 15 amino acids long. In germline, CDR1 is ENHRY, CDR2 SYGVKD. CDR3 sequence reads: CAISEGSAEGDEQFF. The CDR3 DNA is TGTGCCATCAGTGAGGGCTCCGCTGAGGGGGATGAGCAGTTCTTC.

The CDR3 region is CASSPTTVSYNEQFF. CDR3 coding DNA: TGCGCCAGCAGTCCAACGACAGTCTCCTACAATGAGCAGTTCTTC. This chain connects TRBV10-1 to TRBJ2-1, with D maybe TRBD1 (5 bases). From germline, CDR1 is WNHNN and CDR2 SYGVQD (reference sequence). V dropped 5 bases and J dropped 0 bases, with 11 bases sitting between them. The CDR3 covers 15 residues.

CDR3 in DNA: TGCGCCAGCAGCTTGTATATCCCGGGGGGCGCTACCTCTGGGGCCAACGTCCTGACTTTC. Translating it yields CASSLYIPGGATSGANVLTF. The V call is TRBV5-1, the J call TRBJ2-6; TRBD2 might be the D (7 bases). V was trimmed by 1 base and J by 0 bases, leaving 20 bases between them. The CDR3 has 20 amino acids. The germline V gene encodes CDR1 SGHRS and CDR2 YFSETQ.

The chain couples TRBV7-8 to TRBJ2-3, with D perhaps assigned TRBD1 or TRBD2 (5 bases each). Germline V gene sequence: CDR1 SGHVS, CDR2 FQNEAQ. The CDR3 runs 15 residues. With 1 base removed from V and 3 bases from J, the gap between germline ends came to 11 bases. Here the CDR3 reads CASSLEGRLTDTQYF. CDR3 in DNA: TGTGCCAGCAGCTTAGAGGGACGGTTAACAGATACGCAGTATTTT.

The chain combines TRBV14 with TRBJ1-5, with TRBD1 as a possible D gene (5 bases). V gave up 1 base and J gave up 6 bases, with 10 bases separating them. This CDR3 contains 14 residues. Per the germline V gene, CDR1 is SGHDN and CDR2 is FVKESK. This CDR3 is CASSQGGGVQPQHF. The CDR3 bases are TGTGCCAGCAGCCAAGGTGGGGGGGTTCAGCCCCAGCATTTT.

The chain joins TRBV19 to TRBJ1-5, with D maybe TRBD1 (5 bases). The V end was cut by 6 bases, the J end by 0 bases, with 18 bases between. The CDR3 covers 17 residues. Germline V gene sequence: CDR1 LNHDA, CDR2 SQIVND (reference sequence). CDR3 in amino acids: CASSLILQDYSNQPQHF. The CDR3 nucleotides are TGTGCCAGTAGCCTAATTCTACAGGATTATAGCAATCAGCCCCAGCATTTT.

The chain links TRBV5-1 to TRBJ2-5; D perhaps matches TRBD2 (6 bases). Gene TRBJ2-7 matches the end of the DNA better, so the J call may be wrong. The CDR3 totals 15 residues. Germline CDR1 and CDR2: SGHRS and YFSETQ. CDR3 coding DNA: TGCGCCAGCAGCTTGATTCCGGGGGTGACCTACGAGCAGTACTTC. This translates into CASSLIPGVTYEQYF.

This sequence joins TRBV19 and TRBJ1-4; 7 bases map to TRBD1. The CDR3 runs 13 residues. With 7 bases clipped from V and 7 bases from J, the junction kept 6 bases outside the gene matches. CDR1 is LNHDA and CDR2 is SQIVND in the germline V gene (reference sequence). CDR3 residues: CASTQGGSEKLFF. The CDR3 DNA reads TGTGCCAGTACCCAGGGGGGGAGTGAAAAACTGTTTTTT.

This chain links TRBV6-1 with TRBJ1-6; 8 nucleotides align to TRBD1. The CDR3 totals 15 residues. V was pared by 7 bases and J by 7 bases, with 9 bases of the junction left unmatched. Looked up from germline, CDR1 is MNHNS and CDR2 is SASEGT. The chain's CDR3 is CASTFDRGGNSPLHF. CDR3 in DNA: TGTGCCAGCACTTTTGACAGGGGTGGAAATTCACCCCTCCACTTT.

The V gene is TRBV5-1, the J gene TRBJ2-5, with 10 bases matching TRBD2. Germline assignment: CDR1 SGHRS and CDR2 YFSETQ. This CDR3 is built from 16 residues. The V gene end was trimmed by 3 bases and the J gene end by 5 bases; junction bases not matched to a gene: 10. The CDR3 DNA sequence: TGCGCCAGCAGCTGGGTAGCGGGGGGTCCTGGGGAGACCCAGTACTTC. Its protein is CASSWVAGGPGETQYF.

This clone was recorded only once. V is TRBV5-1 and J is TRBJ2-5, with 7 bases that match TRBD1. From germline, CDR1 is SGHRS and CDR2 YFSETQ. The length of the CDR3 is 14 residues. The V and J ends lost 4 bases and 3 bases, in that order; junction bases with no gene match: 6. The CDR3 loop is CASSPVGGEETQYF. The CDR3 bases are TGCGCCAGCAGCCCGGTAGGGGGCGAAGAGACCCAGTACTTC.

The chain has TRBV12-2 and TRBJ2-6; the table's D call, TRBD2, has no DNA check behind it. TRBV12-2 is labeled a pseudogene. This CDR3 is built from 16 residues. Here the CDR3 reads CASRLERISGANVLTF. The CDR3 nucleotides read TGTGCAAGTCGCTTAGAGCGGATCTCTGGGGCCAACGTCCTGACTTTC.

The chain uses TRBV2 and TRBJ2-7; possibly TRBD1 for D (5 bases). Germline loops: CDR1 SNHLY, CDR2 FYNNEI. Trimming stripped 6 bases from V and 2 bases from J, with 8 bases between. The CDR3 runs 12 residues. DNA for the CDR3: TGTGCCAGCAGGGGCAGGGCCTACGAGCAGTACTTC. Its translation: CASRGRAYEQYF.

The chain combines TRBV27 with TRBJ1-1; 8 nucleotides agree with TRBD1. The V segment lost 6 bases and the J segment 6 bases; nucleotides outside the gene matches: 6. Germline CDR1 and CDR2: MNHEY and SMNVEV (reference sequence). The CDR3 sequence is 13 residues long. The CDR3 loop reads CASRNQGAAEAFF. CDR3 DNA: TGTGCCAGCAGGAACCAGGGGGCGGCTGAAGCTTTCTTT.

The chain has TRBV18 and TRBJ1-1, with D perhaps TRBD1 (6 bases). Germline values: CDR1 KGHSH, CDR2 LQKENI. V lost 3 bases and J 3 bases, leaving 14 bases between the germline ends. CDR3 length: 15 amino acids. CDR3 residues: CASSPRRGLDTEAFF. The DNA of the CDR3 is TGTGCCAGCTCACCCCGAAGGGGGTTGGACACTGAAGCTTTCTTT.

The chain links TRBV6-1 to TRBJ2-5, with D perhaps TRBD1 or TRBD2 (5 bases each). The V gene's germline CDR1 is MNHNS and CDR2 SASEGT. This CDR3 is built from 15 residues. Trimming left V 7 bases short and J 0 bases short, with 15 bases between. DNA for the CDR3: TGTGCCAGCACCGAGGGGCAGGACTACCAAGAGACCCAGTACTTC. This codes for CASTEGQDYQETQYF.

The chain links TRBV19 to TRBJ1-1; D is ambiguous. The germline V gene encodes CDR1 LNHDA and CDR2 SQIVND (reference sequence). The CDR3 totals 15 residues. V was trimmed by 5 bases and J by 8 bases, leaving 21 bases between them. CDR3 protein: CASSPRGGRREEAFF. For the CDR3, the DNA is TGTGCCAGTAGTCCTCGGGGAGGGCGAAGAGAGGAAGCTTTCTTT.

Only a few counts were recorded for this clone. CDR3 bases: TGTGCCAGCAGCAAAGTGGGCTACAATGAGCAGTTCTTC. Translated, it gives CASSKVGYNEQFF. The rearrangement joins TRBV5-6 to TRBJ2-1; D is undetermined. V was clipped by 4 bases and J by 3 bases, with 8 bases between them. From germline, CDR1 is SGHDT and CDR2 YYEEEE. The CDR3 covers 13 residues.

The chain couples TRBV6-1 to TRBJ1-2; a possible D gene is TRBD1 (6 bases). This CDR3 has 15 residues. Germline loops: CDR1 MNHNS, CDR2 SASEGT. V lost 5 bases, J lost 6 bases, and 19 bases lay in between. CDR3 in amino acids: CASSPRDIKRNGYTF. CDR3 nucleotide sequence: TGTGCCAGCAGTCCTAGGGACATTAAGCGAAATGGCTACACCTTC.

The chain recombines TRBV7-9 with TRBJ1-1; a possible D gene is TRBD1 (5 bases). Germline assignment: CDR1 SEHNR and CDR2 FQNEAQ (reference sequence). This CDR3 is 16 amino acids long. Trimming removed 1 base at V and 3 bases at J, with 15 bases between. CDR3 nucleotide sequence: TGTGCCAGCAGCTTAGGTGGGGGGAATGTAGACACTGAAGCTTTCTTT. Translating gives CASSLGGGNVDTEAFF.

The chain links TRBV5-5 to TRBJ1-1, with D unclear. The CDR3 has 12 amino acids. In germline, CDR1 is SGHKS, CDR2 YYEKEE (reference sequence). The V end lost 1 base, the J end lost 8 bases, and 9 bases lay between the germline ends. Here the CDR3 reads CASSLSGGEAFF. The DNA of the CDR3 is TGTGCCAGCAGCTTGTCAGGCGGGGAAGCTTTCTTT.

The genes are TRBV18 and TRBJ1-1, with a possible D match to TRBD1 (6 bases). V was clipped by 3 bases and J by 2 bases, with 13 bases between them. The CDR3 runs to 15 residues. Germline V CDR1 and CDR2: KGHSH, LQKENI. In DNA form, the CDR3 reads TGTGCCAGCTCACCCGGAGCAGGGGTTAACACTGAAGCTTTCTTT. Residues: CASSPGAGVNTEAFF.

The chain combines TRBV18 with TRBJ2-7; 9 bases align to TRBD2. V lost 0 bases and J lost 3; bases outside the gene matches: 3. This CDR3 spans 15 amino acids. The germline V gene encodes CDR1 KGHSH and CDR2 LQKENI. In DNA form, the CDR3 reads TGTGCCAGCTCACCACCGGGTAGCGGGAGCTACGAGCAGTACTTC. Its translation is CASSPPGSGSYEQYF.

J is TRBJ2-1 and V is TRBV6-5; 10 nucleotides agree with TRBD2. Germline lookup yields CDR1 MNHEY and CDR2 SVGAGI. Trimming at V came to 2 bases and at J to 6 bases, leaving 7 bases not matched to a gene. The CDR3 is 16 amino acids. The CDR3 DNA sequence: TGTGCCAGCAGTTACGATGTAGCGGGGGGTTCCAATGAGCAGTTCTTC. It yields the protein CASSYDVAGGSNEQFF.